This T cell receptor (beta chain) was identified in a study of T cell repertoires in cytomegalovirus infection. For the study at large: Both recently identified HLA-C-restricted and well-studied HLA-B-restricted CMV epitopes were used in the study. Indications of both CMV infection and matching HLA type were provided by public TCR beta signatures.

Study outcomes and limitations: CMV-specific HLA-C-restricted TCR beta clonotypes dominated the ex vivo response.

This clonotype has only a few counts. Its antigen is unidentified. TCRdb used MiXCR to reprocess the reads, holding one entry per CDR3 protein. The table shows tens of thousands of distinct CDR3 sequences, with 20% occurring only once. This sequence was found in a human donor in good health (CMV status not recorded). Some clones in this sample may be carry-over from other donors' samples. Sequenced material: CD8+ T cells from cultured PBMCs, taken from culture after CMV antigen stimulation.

The CDR3 nucleotides read TGTGCCAGCAGCTTACGGCCAACCTACGAGCAGTACTTC. This codes for CASSLRPTYEQYF. The V gene is TRBV7-2, the J gene TRBJ2-7; D is unresolved. CDR3 size: 13 residues. Germline V CDR1 and CDR2: SGHTA, FQGNSA. Trimming removed 2 bases at V and 2 bases at J, with 7 bases between. The full variable domain, with the rest looked up from reference TRBV7-2 and TRBJ2-7, is GAGVSQSPSNKVTEKGKDVELRCDPISGHTALYWYRQSLGQGLEFLIYFQGNSAPDKSGLPSDRFSAERTGGSVSTLTIQRTQQEDSAVYLCASSLRPTYEQYFGPGTRLTVT.